Presented here are 19 T cell receptor beta chains from one specimen sequenced in a study of PD-1 blockade in classical Hodgkin lymphoma. Every one of the patients relapsed after autologous stem cell transplantation (brentuximab vedotin exposure was variable). Using immunoSEQ multiplex PCR, the repertoire was profiled, and TCRdb retains in-frame clones only, with some absent. The table shows just over 60,000 clones, with about 87% occurring only once. The sequences come from peripheral blood mononuclear cells (PBMCs), collected at baseline. The receptors were gathered from a human donor with classical Hodgkin lymphoma.

V and J are TRBV19 and TRBJ2-2; possibly TRBD2 for D (5 bases). With 6 bases removed from V and 9 bases from J, the gap between germline ends came to 17 bases. The CDR3 runs to 14 residues. The germline CDR1 and CDR2 sequences are LNHDA and SQIVND (reference sequence). This CDR3 is CASRPRTGGRELFF. The CDR3 DNA reads TGTGCCAGTAGACCGCGGACGGGCGGGCGGGAGCTGTTTTTT.

The CDR3, as DNA: TGTGCCAGCAGTGAACAGGGAGGGTACGAGCAGTACTTC. As protein: CASSEQGGYEQYF. V usage is TRBV25-1 and J usage is TRBJ2-7; TRBD2 matches 7 bases. V dropped 2 bases and J dropped 4; count of bases not matched to a gene: 2. The CDR3 consists of 13 residues. Germline V gene sequence: CDR1 MGHDK, CDR2 SYGVNS.

The chain couples TRBV25-1 to TRBJ1-2; D not certain. The CDR3 runs 15 residues. Trimming took off 1 base at V and 4 bases at J, with 13 bases between the two ends. Germline values: CDR1 MGHDK, CDR2 SYGVNS. The CDR3 coding sequence is TGTGCCAGCAGTGAATTGCAAAATTTCCCCTATGGCTACACCTTC. This translates into CASSELQNFPYGYTF.

V gene TRBV9 combines with J gene TRBJ1-6; tentatively, D is TRBD1 (6 bases). The germline CDR1 and CDR2 sequences are SGDLS and YYNGEE. The CDR3 loop spans 14 amino acids. Trimming shortened V by 4 bases and J by 6 bases, and 11 bases separated the two germline ends. The CDR3 sequence: CASSRGGGNSPLHF. The CDR3 nucleotides are TGTGCCAGCAGCCGGGGGGGCGGTAATTCACCCCTCCACTTT.

The chain couples TRBV11-2 to TRBJ1-1; 7 bases fit TRBD1. This CDR3 has 19 residues. Trimming at V came to 4 bases and at J to 1 base, leaving 18 bases not matched to a gene. The germline gives CDR1 SGHAT, CDR2 FQNNGV. This CDR3 reads CASSSRSVWKGAGNTEAFF. The CDR3 region has the DNA TGTGCCAGCAGCTCTCGGAGTGTGTGGAAGGGGGCAGGGAACACTGAAGCTTTCTTT.

The gene calls are TRBV11-2 and TRBJ2-2, with D uncertain. CDR1 and CDR2 from the germline V gene are SGHAT and FQNNGV. The CDR3 spans 11 residues. Deletions cut 3 bases from V and 6 bases from J, with 2 bases between. In DNA form, the CDR3 reads TGTGCCAGCAGCTTTCCCGGGGAGCTGTTTTTT. Protein: CASSFPGELFF.

The chain carries TRBV5-6 and TRBJ1-1; TRBD1 might be the D (5 bases). Deletions cut 4 bases from V and 2 bases from J, with 9 bases between. This CDR3 has 13 residues. CDR1 and CDR2 (germline): SGHDT, YYEEEE. The CDR3: CASSAGGNTEAFF. As DNA, the CDR3 is TGTGCCAGCAGCGCGGGGGGTAACACTGAAGCTTTCTTT.

The genes are TRBV5-1 and TRBJ2-7; tentative D call: TRBD1 (6 bases). Trimming stripped 0 bases from V and 3 bases from J, with 10 bases between. The CDR3 has 14 residues. CDR1 is SGHRS and CDR2 is YFSETQ in the germline V gene. CDR3 nucleotides: TGCGCCAGCAGCTTGGACGGACAGCTCTACGAGCAGTACTTC. As protein: CASSLDGQLYEQYF. The complete variable domain, with remaining parts taken from reference TRBV5-1 and TRBJ2-7, reads KAGVTQTPRYLIKTRGQQVTLSCSPISGHRSVSWYQQTPGQGLQFLFEYFSETQRNKGNFPGRFSGRQFSNSRSEMNVSTLELGDSALYLCASSLDGQLYEQYFGPGTRLTVT.

This clone occurred once. In DNA form, the CDR3 reads TGTGCCAGCTCACCCTACATCGGGGGGGCCGAGTACCAAGAGACCCAGTACTTC. Protein: CASSPYIGGAEYQETQYF. The rearrangement joins TRBV18 to TRBJ2-5; 8 positions agree with TRBD2. Germline lookup yields CDR1 KGHSH and CDR2 LQKENI. The CDR3 covers 18 residues. With V trimmed by 3 bases and J by 0 bases, 12 bases remained unmatched.

CDR3: CASSPADTQYF. CDR3 sequence (DNA): TGTGCCAGCAGTCCTGCGGATACGCAGTATTTT. The chain recombines TRBV2 with TRBJ2-3; D gene uncertain. CDR1 SNHLY and CDR2 FYNNEI come from the germline V gene. The CDR3 has 11 residues. V lost 5 bases and J lost 6, with 6 bases in between.

This clone occurred a few times. J is TRBJ2-7 and V is TRBV7-9, with 11 bases matching TRBD2. Losses at the gene ends were 5 bases for V and 6 bases for J; bases not matched to a gene: 12. The V gene's germline CDR1 is SEHNR and CDR2 FQNEAQ (reference sequence). The CDR3 consists of 16 residues. In nucleotides, the CDR3 is TGTGCCAGCAGCGAGAGACTAGCGGGACCCTCGGGCGAGCAGTACTTC. Translated: CASSERLAGPSGEQYF.

The rearrangement joins TRBV18 to TRBJ1-4; 7 bases match TRBD1. The CDR3 consists of 15 residues. Looked up from germline, CDR1 is KGHSH and CDR2 is LQKENI. Losses at the gene ends were 0 bases for V and 4 bases for J; bases not matched to a gene: 2. CDR3 DNA sequence: TGTGCCAGCTCACCACCGGGACAGCGTAATGAAAAACTGTTTTTT. Protein product: CASSPPGQRNEKLFF.

This chain links TRBV2 with TRBJ2-7, with D maybe TRBD2 (5 bases). Germline CDR1 reads SNHLY; CDR2 reads FYNNEI. Deletions cut 4 bases from V and 0 bases from J, with 16 bases between. This CDR3 contains 16 residues. The CDR3 nucleotides are TGTGCCAGCAGTGGGCTAGCTGGACGGAGCTCCTACGAGCAGTACTTC. Protein: CASSGLAGRSSYEQYF. The complete variable domain, with remaining parts taken from reference TRBV2 and TRBJ2-7, reads EPEVTQTPSHQVTQMGQEVILRCVPISNHLYFYWYRQILGQKVEFLVSFYNNEISEKSEIFDDQFSVERPDGSNFTLKIRSTKLEDSAMYFCASSGLAGRSSYEQYFGPGTRLTVT.

The rearrangement uses TRBV4-2 and TRBJ2-3; D remains unclear. The germline CDR1 and CDR2 sequences are LGHNA and YNFKEQ. V shed 0 bases and J shed 1 base, with 5 bases lying between them. This CDR3 is built from 14 residues. CDR3 loop: CASSQDRGTDTQYF. As DNA, the CDR3 is TGTGCCAGCAGCCAAGATAGGGGCACAGATACGCAGTATTTT.

The rearrangement links TRBV19 to TRBJ2-5, with 8 positions matching TRBD1. This CDR3 is 16 amino acids long. J was trimmed by 3 bases and V by 2 bases; bases with no gene match: 8. Looked up from germline, CDR1 is LNHDA and CDR2 is SQIVND (reference sequence). The CDR3 sequence is CASSIPLGQGEETQYF. CDR3 DNA sequence: TGTGCCAGTAGTATACCCCTTGGACAGGGAGAAGAGACCCAGTACTTC.

The CDR3 protein is CASSPRTFDSSSNYGYTF. Written as DNA, the CDR3 is TGTGCCAGCAGCCCCCGGACGTTCGACAGCTCGAGTAACTATGGCTACACCTTC. The chain uses TRBV7-8 and TRBJ1-2; a possible D gene is TRBD1 (5 bases). V shed 5 bases and J shed 1 base, with 23 bases lying between them. The CDR3 covers 18 residues. CDR1 and CDR2 from the germline V gene are SGHVS and FQNEAQ.

The chain couples TRBV6-4 to TRBJ2-1, with D possibly being TRBD2 (5 bases). V lost 5 bases and J 9 bases, leaving 23 bases between the germline ends. The CDR3 is 16 amino acids. The germline V gene encodes CDR1 MRHNA and CDR2 SNTAGT. In DNA, the CDR3 is TGTGCCAGCAGTCTGTCCCCTCGGACGCCCGCGGGTGAGCAGTTCTTC. The encoded protein is CASSLSPRTPAGEQFF.

The rearrangement joins TRBV2 to TRBJ2-1; no clear D gene. CDR1 and CDR2 (germline): SNHLY, FYNNEI. The CDR3 extends over 15 amino acids. Trimming shortened V by 3 bases and J by 4 bases, and 13 bases separated the two germline ends. The CDR3 loop is CASSDRSPFYNEQFF. The CDR3 nucleotides read TGTGCCAGCAGTGACCGGTCCCCCTTTTACAATGAGCAGTTCTTC.

The chain employs TRBV5-5 and TRBJ1-3; no clear D gene. Trimming removed 5 bases from V and 8 bases from J, with 14 bases in between. This CDR3 region has 13 residues. CDR1 and CDR2 (germline): SGHKS, YYEKEE (reference sequence). The CDR3 loop reads CASRWAGGDTIYF. Here the CDR3 DNA reads TGTGCCAGCAGGTGGGCCGGAGGAGACACCATATATTTT.